Each of the 32 T cell receptor beta chains below was sequenced from the same sample in a study of vaccination and CD4 T cells after COVID-19. Sample treatment: roughly 11-day PBMC culture with coronavirus spike peptide pools or control peptides (ViraFEST assay). Their cognate antigens are unknown. The Oncomine TCR Beta short-read assay generated sequence data from the DNA of cultured CD4+ T cells. TCRdb processed the PCR reads anew with MiXCR; each CDR3 protein has one entry. The table includes several thousand distinct CDR3 sequences, roughly two thirds detected once. The sample consisted of CD4+ T cells from blood, cultured in vitro. The source is a human donor who had recovered from COVID-19.

The chain couples TRBV6-5 to TRBJ1-2; maybe TRBD1 (6 bases). V shed 0 bases and J shed 4 bases, with 15 bases lying between them. CDR1 and CDR2 (germline): MNHEY, SVGAGI. The CDR3 length is 16 residues. CDR3 in DNA: TGTGCCAGCAGTTACTCGTCCGGGGGCGCGGCCTATGGCTACACCTTC. It specifies CASSYSSGGAAYGYTF.

This clonotype was observed a few times. V is TRBV19 and J is TRBJ1-5, with 7 bases fitting TRBD1. The V segment lost 2 bases and the J segment 6 bases; nucleotides outside the gene matches: 7. The CDR3 extends over 15 amino acids. The germline gives CDR1 LNHDA, CDR2 SQIVND (reference sequence). Here the CDR3 reads CASSILGGESQPQHF. The CDR3 DNA follows: TGTGCCAGTAGTATATTAGGGGGCGAGAGTCAGCCCCAGCATTTT.

This sequence joins TRBV25-1 and TRBJ1-1, with a weak D call TRBD1 (5 bases). V lost 4 bases and J 4 bases, leaving 10 bases between the germline ends. Per germline, CDR1 MGHDK and CDR2 SYGVNS. This CDR3 comprises 13 residues. The CDR3 DNA follows: TGTGCCAGCAGTGTCTGGGGGGTCACTGAAGCTTTCTTT. Its protein product is CASSVWGVTEAFF.

The chain has TRBV12-3 or TRBV12-4 and TRBJ1-3, with 7 bases matching TRBD1. CDR3 size: 15 residues. V lost 1 base and J lost 0; bases outside the gene matches: 0. The DNA of the CDR3 is TGTGCCAGCAGTTTAGGGACAGGCTCTGGAAACACCATATATTTT. Protein product: CASSLGTGSGNTIYF.

The chain uses TRBV20-1 and TRBJ2-1, with 13 bases fitting TRBD2. J gave up 7 bases and V 7 bases, and 1 base lay outside the gene matches. The CDR3 is made up of 12 amino acids. Germline CDR1 reads DFQATT; CDR2 reads SNEGSKA (reference sequence). The CDR3 DNA reads TGCAGTGAGACTAGCGGGAGGAATGAGCAGTTCTTC. Amino acids: CSETSGRNEQFF.

The rearrangement joins TRBV6-1 to TRBJ2-7, with a weak D call TRBD2 (5 bases). Between the trimmed V and J ends, which lost 4 bases and 2 bases, there was a span of 15 bases. The CDR3 totals 15 residues. CDR1 and CDR2 (germline): MNHNS, SASEGT. The CDR3, as DNA: TGTGCCAGCAGTGCTCTAGCACTAGGCCCCTACGAGCAGTACTTC. Its protein is CASSALALGPYEQYF.

Worth noting for this clonotype: Germline and junction disagree at one end, which may indicate a read error. This sequence joins TRBV7-7 and TRBJ2-3; D tentatively fits TRBD1 or TRBD2 (6 bases each). The V gene's germline CDR1 is SSHAT and CDR2 FNYEAQ (reference sequence). The CDR3 runs 15 residues. The CDR3 sequence is CASSLRGGLTDTQYF. The CDR3 bases are TGTGCTAGCAGCTTGCGTGGGGGGCTCACAGATACGCAGTATTTT. The complete variable domain, with remaining parts taken from reference TRBV7-7 and TRBJ2-3, reads GAGVSQSPRYKVTKRGQDVTLRCDPISSHATLYWYQQALGQGPEFLTYFNYEAQPDKSGLPSDRFSAERPEGSISTLTIQRTEQRDSAMYRCASSLRGGLTDTQYFGPGTRLTVL.

The gene calls are TRBV6-1 and TRBJ2-2, with 7 nucleotides matching TRBD1. The V gene's germline CDR1 is MNHNS and CDR2 SASEGT. Unmatched junction bases numbered 3, after V lost 10 bases and J lost 7 bases. This CDR3 has 11 amino acids. The CDR3 region is CAIQGDGELFF. The CDR3 coding sequence is TGTGCCATTCAGGGGGACGGGGAGCTGTTTTTT.

The chain recombines TRBV20-1 with TRBJ1-1; no reliable D call. There are 13 residues in the CDR3. V lost 2 bases and J 3 bases, leaving 10 bases between the germline ends. Germline CDR1 DFQATT, CDR2 SNEGSKA (reference sequence). The CDR3 DNA is TGCAGTGCTAGACCTCCCCGGGACACTGAAGCTTTCTTT. Translated: CSARPPRDTEAFF.

A few counts support this clonotype. The chain carries TRBV6-1 and TRBJ2-4; 8 bases align to TRBD2. The V gene end was trimmed by 4 bases and the J gene end by 0 bases; junction bases not matched to a gene: 2. Germline V gene data show CDR1 as MNHNS and CDR2 as SASEGT. The length of the CDR3 is 15 residues. CDR3 loop: CASSGSGRAKNIQYF. CDR3 sequence (DNA): TGTGCCAGCAGTGGCAGCGGGAGAGCCAAAAACATTCAGTACTTC.

The chain links TRBV15 to TRBJ2-5; D perhaps matches TRBD2 (5 bases). The V and J ends lost 8 bases and 4 bases respectively, with 14 bases between them. The CDR3 has 13 residues. Looked up from germline, CDR1 is LNHNV and CDR2 is YYDKDF (reference sequence). CDR3 residues: CATARGNRETQYF. In DNA, the CDR3 is TGTGCCACCGCCCGGGGAAATAGAGAGACCCAGTACTTC.

The sample holds a few counts of this clonotype. The J gene is TRBJ2-7, the V gene TRBV19, with TRBD1 matching over 7 bases. The germline V gene encodes CDR1 LNHDA and CDR2 SQIVND (reference sequence). V shed 4 bases, J shed 7 bases, and the junction held 13 bases outside the gene matches. The length of the CDR3 is 15 residues. The CDR3 loop reads CASSSRDSPTGEQYF. DNA for the CDR3: TGTGCCAGTAGTAGCCGGGACAGCCCTACCGGGGAGCAGTACTTC.

The V gene is TRBV20-1, the J gene TRBJ2-1; possibly TRBD1 or TRBD2 for D (6 bases each). Germline V gene sequence: CDR1 DFQATT, CDR2 SNEGSKA (reference sequence). V dropped 3 bases and J dropped 1 base, with 13 bases sitting between them. The CDR3 sequence is 15 residues long. The CDR3 region has the DNA TGCAGTGCTAGTGCCCCGGGGGCGTCCTACAATGAGCAGTTCTTC. It encodes CSASAPGASYNEQFF.

This clonotype was seen just once. V usage is TRBV6-1 and J usage is TRBJ1-2, with D unresolved. V shed 8 bases and J shed 0 bases, with 22 bases lying between them. CDR3 size: 17 residues. Germline CDR1 and CDR2: MNHNS and SASEGT. CDR3 residues: CASGPWDTVDPNYGYTF. DNA of the CDR3: TGTGCCAGCGGACCCTGGGATACAGTAGACCCTAACTATGGCTACACCTTC.

The chain links TRBV15 to TRBJ1-6; tentatively, D is TRBD1 (5 bases). V lost 3 bases, J lost 7 bases, and 13 bases lay in between. The CDR3 has 15 residues. Looked up from germline, CDR1 is LNHNV and CDR2 is YYDKDF (reference sequence). CDR3 sequence reads: CATSRSGTENSPLHF. The DNA for the CDR3 is TGTGCCACCAGCAGGTCAGGGACGGAGAATTCACCCCTCCACTTT.

J is TRBJ1-5 and V is TRBV7-2, with 8 bases matching TRBD1. The germline V gene encodes CDR1 SGHTA and CDR2 FQGNSA. The CDR3 length is 15 residues. The junction had 8 bases not matched to a gene; V was cut back by 6 bases and J by 4 bases. The CDR3 loop is CASSPNRGGNQPQHF. As DNA, the CDR3 is TGTGCCAGCAGTCCTAACAGGGGGGGAAATCAGCCCCAGCATTTT. The full variable domain, its missing parts supplied by reference TRBV7-2 and TRBJ1-5, is GAGVSQSPSNKVTEKGKDVELRCDPISGHTALYWYRQSLGQGLEFLIYFQGNSAPDKSGLPSDRFSAERTGGSVSTLTIQRTQQEDSAVYLCASSPNRGGNQPQHFGDGTRLSIL.

This clonotype has a handful of counts. V gene TRBV6-1 combines with J gene TRBJ1-2, with D maybe TRBD1 (6 bases). Germline V CDR1 and CDR2: MNHNS, SASEGT. The CDR3 totals 16 residues. V lost 6 bases and J lost 3, with 20 bases in between. DNA for the CDR3: TGTGCCAGCAGCAACAGGGCCTCACGAAGAGACTATGGCTACACCTTC. Its translation is CASSNRASRRDYGYTF.

This clonotype was picked up a small number of times. The rearrangement links TRBV7-8 to TRBJ1-2, with TRBD1 matching over 7 bases. After removal of 1 base from V and 7 bases from J, the junction contained 6 bases not matched to a gene. Germline V gives CDR1 SGHVS, CDR2 FQNEAQ. This CDR3 is built from 14 residues. DNA for the CDR3: TGTGCCAGCAGCTTAGGACAGGGTGTAGGTGGCTACACCTTC. Translated, it gives CASSLGQGVGGYTF.

The DNA of the CDR3 is TGTGCCAGCAGCTCTATAGGGGCAAACAATGAGCAGTTCTTC. Encoded protein: CASSSIGANNEQFF. This chain joins TRBV11-3 and TRBJ2-1, with a possible D match to TRBD1 (5 bases). The CDR3 loop spans 14 amino acids. Germline CDR1 SGHNT, CDR2 YENEEA. Trimming took 4 bases from V and 5 from J, leaving 12 bases between them.

This clonotype was seen a few times. The chain employs TRBV6-1 and TRBJ2-5; D tentatively reads TRBD1 or TRBD2 (5 bases each). Germline loops: CDR1 MNHNS, CDR2 SASEGT. V was pared by 6 bases and J by 2 bases, with 13 bases between. The CDR3 loop spans 14 amino acids. The CDR3 DNA reads as TGTGCCAGCAGCCCCCCGGGACGACAAGAGACCCAGTACTTC. This codes for CASSPPGRQETQYF.

The V and J genes are TRBV10-3 and TRBJ1-2; D might be TRBD1 (5 bases). Trimming took 3 bases from V and 6 from J, leaving 11 bases between them. Germline V gene data show CDR1 as ENHRY and CDR2 as SYGVKD. The CDR3 is 13 amino acids. CDR3 sequence (DNA): TGTGCCATCAGTGACCAGGGATGGGATGGCTACACCTTC. Amino acid sequence: CAISDQGWDGYTF.

This rearrangement joins TRBV19 to TRBJ1-6; 8 bases map to TRBD1. This CDR3 spans 15 amino acids. Unmatched junction bases numbered 5, after V lost 0 bases and J lost 10 bases. Germline V gene data show CDR1 as LNHDA and CDR2 as SQIVND (reference sequence). The CDR3 sequence is CASSIEGTGQSPLHF. The CDR3 DNA sequence: TGTGCCAGTAGTATAGAAGGGACAGGCCAATCACCCCTCCACTTT.

The chain combines TRBV6-5 with TRBJ1-2, with D tentatively TRBD1 (5 bases). V lost 0 bases to trimming and J lost 5 bases, with 13 bases between them. This CDR3 comprises 15 residues. The germline V gene has CDR1 MNHEY and CDR2 SVGAGI. The CDR3 nucleotides are TGTGCCAGCAGTTACTCGAGGGGACCCCTTTATGGCTACACCTTC. Protein sequence: CASSYSRGPLYGYTF.

The chain joins TRBV24-1 to TRBJ1-5, with a possible D match to TRBD1 (5 bases). The CDR3 contains 15 residues. The germline gives CDR1 KGHDR, CDR2 SFDVKD. The ends were cut back, 6 bases at V and 4 bases at J, with 15 bases in the middle. CDR3 in amino acids: CATSRGGVMNQPQHF. For the CDR3, the DNA is TGTGCCACCAGTCGGGGGGGGGTCATGAATCAGCCCCAGCATTTT.

This clonotype was observed a handful of times. V and J are TRBV6-1 and TRBJ2-5, with a tentative D call TRBD1 (6 bases). CDR1 and CDR2 (germline): MNHNS, SASEGT. The germline V and J ends were trimmed by 6 bases and 5 bases, with 19 bases remaining between them. This CDR3 is built from 15 residues. The CDR3 coding sequence is TGTGCCAGCAGACAAACAGGGAACCCGGGGGAGACCCAGTACTTC. Protein: CASRQTGNPGETQYF.

Relative to its sample, this clonotype is large. The chain is built from TRBV7-9 and TRBJ1-2; D uncertain. Trimming took off 1 base at V and 2 bases at J, with 8 bases between the two ends. This CDR3 has 14 residues. CDR1 SEHNR and CDR2 FQNEAQ come from the germline V gene (reference sequence). CDR3: CASSLGSGNYGYTF. CDR3 sequence (DNA): TGTGCCAGCAGCTTAGGATCCGGGAACTATGGCTACACCTTC.

The CDR3 sequence is CASSYNGETQYF. CDR3 DNA sequence: TGTGCCAGCAGTTATAACGGAGAGACCCAGTACTTC. The chain joins TRBV27 to TRBJ2-5; D not certain. Germline assignment: CDR1 MNHEY and CDR2 SMNVEV (reference sequence). CDR3 length: 12 amino acids. V lost 4 bases, J lost 4 bases, and 7 bases lay in between.

This clonotype has only a few counts. CDR3 sequence (DNA): TGTGCCAGCAGTCCCTACGAGTTTTCCCAAGAGACCCAGTACTTC. Protein sequence: CASSPYEFSQETQYF. The gene calls are TRBV27 and TRBJ2-5; D is unresolved. The V and J ends lost 5 bases and 1 base respectively, with 14 bases between them. The CDR3 has 15 residues. Germline CDR1 reads MNHEY; CDR2 reads SMNVEV (reference sequence).

The V gene is TRBV2, the J gene TRBJ1-5; D is undetermined. Germline values: CDR1 SNHLY, CDR2 FYNNEI. The V end lost 4 bases, the J end lost 9 bases, and 13 bases lay between the germline ends. The CDR3 spans 13 residues. The CDR3 is CASSGQLEGPQHF. CDR3 DNA: TGTGCCAGCAGTGGGCAGCTTGAAGGGCCCCAGCATTTT.

The rearrangement uses TRBV6-5 and TRBJ2-3; D call uncertain. The CDR3 is 15 residues long. Per the germline V gene, CDR1 is MNHEY and CDR2 is SVGAGI. V lost 0 bases and J 2 bases, leaving 9 bases between the germline ends. CDR3 bases: TGTGCCAGCAGTTACTCGATAACTGTCACAGATACGCAGTATTTT. Its protein product is CASSYSITVTDTQYF.

The rearrangement uses TRBV27 and TRBJ1-1; D gene uncertain. Looked up from germline, CDR1 is MNHEY and CDR2 is SMNVEV (reference sequence). Trimming cost V 4 bases and J 1 base, with 7 bases left between them. The length of the CDR3 is 13 residues. The CDR3 here is CASSSERNTEAFF. CDR3 in DNA: TGTGCCAGCAGTTCAGAGAGGAACACTGAAGCTTTCTTT.

The chain has TRBV4-1 and TRBJ1-6, with D maybe TRBD1 (5 bases). Germline lookup yields CDR1 MGHRA and CDR2 YSYEKL. V dropped 4 bases and J dropped 4 bases, with 11 bases sitting between them. This CDR3 has 15 residues. The CDR3 nucleotides are TGCGCCAGCAGCCCGGGACTGTTATATAATTCACCCCTCCACTTT. Its protein is CASSPGLLYNSPLHF.